These T cell receptor beta chains were read from a single sample in a study of blood T cell repertoires in COVID-19. Measured with immunoSEQ multiplex PCR; TCRdb has only the in-frame clones, and not every one. The table has 80,000 or so clones, about three quarters seen once. Sequencing was carried out using peripheral blood. The source of these receptors is a human donor in a cohort sampled during active COVID-19. Both conserved end residues are part of each CDR3. Each record gives: clone size, V gene, CDR3 protein. Some rows have no size entry. The others give once, few or many, or a class for an expanded clone.

. TRBV6-2/TRBV6-3 CASSKLVPTDTQYF
. TRBV5-4 CASSAGRGHSYEQYF
. TRBV7-2 CASSLDAANRVETQYF
. TRBV3-1/TRBV3-2 CASSQDTIREANEKLFF
. TRBV9 CASSVAGRGKGGYTF
. TRBV5-6 CASSLLQRGTPETQYF
. TRBV3-1/TRBV3-2 CASSLRIRRGGRYNEQFF
. TRBV10-3 CAISTGTGPYEQYF
. TRBV5-1 CASSLLPSGAYEQYF
. TRBV7-6 CASSLEGGLSGEQYF
. TRBV15 CATSRGLGEPAGANVLTF
. TRBV2 CAIPASVNTGELFF
. TRBV19 CASSTRQPETEKLFF
. TRBV3-1/TRBV3-2 CASSPTGYNSPLHF
. TRBV3-1/TRBV3-2 CASSHGGADTQYF
. TRBV20-1 CSASMEGVVF
few TRBV2 CASSERGNNSPLHF
. TRBV12-5 CASGLGTSGRNTGELFF
once TRBV5-6 CASSPRNSYNSPLHF
. TRBV24-1 CATSDGLETQYF
. TRBV4-3 CASSQARRGQGANVLTF
. TRBV5-8 CASTLDSANYGYTF
. TRBV11-3 CASSPRTGSSGANVLTF
. TRBV5-4 CASSSGQGYPPGGYTF
. TRBV28 CASSPAQVASYYGYTF
. TRBV30 CAWTTKLANTGELFF
. TRBV28 CASSSEDRAIHF
once TRBV4-1 CASSQVQGGDQETQYF
. TRBV19 CASSIGRTGGTEKLFF